This T cell receptor (beta chain) was obtained from a study of blood T cell repertoires in COVID-19 (dated by TCRdb to 2018 to 2021). Regarding the study in general: Samples covering the acute and convalescent phases of COVID-19 were provided by collaborators in the United States, Italy and Spain. Deeply sampled blood TCRbeta repertoires from subjects exposed to, actively infected with, or recovered from COVID-19 were included in the dataset. HLA class I and class II types, where available, came from metadata supplied by the sample provider rather than from assay-based typing. Nearly every sample came with metadata listing a de-identified subject ID, COVID-19 status, age in years and sex. Samples were obtained from the ongoing ImmuneRACE study (first 160 participants) and from approximately 1,200 subjects provided by 6 global collaborators. The repertoires were made available in a free public database intended to serve as a resource for research on the immune response to SARS-CoV-2. The prospective study material was composed of cDNA or gDNA derived from T cells, B-cell-depleted T cells, or PBMCs. The study at large found these results: Clinical and demographic metadata were provided uncurated, with the amount varying by source and participant.

TCRbeta CDR3 regions were amplified from genomic DNA using the immunoSEQ Assay, a bias-controlled multiplex PCR. Per the original workflow: Within the assay, amplification of reference gene primers was used to estimate how many nucleated cells each sample contained. To quantify the absolute abundance of each unique TCRbeta CDR3 rearrangement, sequence reads were collapsed and filtered. Productive Simpson clonality was computed per sample as the square root of Simpson's diversity index over productive rearrangements. TCRdb took over this immuneACCESS table, retaining in-frame rearrangements with V and J assigned. Such tables are incomplete; in checked studies, under half of the missing clones stem from an unresolved V gene, and the remainder is unexplained. The D gene and trimming were derived from the DNA, and the V and J assignments and clone size from that table. This sample comprises 130,000 to 150,000 clones, around nine tenths of them detected only once. 10% of the sample belongs to the ten largest clones.

A remark on this clone: Its antigen specificity is not known. No qualities accompany the bases; no much larger clone lies one base away.

Each collaborating institution followed its own protocols to collect whole blood in K2EDTA tubes. For TCRbeta analysis, collaborators shipped samples in one of three forms: frozen whole blood, isolated PBMCs, or DNA extracted from either of those sample types. Material for sequencing was peripheral blood. The TCR originated in a man between 50 and 59 years old with active or convalescent COVID-19.

Here is the DNA: TGTGCCAGCAGTTTAGGAGGCCGAAACATTCAGTACTTC. It codes for CASSLGGRNIQYF. The chain is made from TRBV28 and TRBJ2-4, and TRBD2 may be the D gene, going by 5 matching bases. V drops 2 bases and J drops 6 bases, leaving 8 bases in between. Per the germline V gene, MDHEN is the CDR1 and SYDVKM is the CDR2. From cysteine to phenylalanine, the CDR3 is 13 amino acids long. The retained sequence is limited to the CDR3, 39 bases, with the frame set at the first base.